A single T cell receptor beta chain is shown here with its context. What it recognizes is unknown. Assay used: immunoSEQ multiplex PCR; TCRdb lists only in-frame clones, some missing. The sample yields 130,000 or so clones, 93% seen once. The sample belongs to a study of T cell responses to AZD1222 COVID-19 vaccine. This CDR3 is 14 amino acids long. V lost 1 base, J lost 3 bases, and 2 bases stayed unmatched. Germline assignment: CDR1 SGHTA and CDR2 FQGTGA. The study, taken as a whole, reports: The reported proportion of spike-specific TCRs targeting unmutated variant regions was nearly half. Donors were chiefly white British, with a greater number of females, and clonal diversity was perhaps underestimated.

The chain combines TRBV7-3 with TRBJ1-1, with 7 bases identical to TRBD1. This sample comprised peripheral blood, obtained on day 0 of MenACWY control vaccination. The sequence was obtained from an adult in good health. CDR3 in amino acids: CASSLMQGDTEAFF. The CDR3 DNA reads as TGTGCCAGCAGCTTAATGCAGGGGGACACTGAAGCTTTCTTT.